This TCR beta chain was sequenced in a study of early T cells in non-severe SARS-CoV-2 infection. The CDR3 consists of 13 residues. CDR1 and CDR2 from the germline V gene are DFQATT and SNEGSKA (reference sequence). The trim removed 0 bases at V and 7 bases at J, leaving 6 bases unmatched. This clonotype was counted a few times. TCRdb ran MiXCR on the 5' RACE reads and lists one entry per CDR3 protein. The sample has some 75,000 distinct CDR3 sequences; roughly 15% are singletons. The genes are TRBV20-1 and TRBJ2-7, with 7 bases that match TRBD1. This sequence was found in an adult who was a healthcare worker with PCR-confirmed SARS-CoV-2 infection or an uninfected control (not recorded which). Sequencing was performed on whole blood. The CDR3 region is CSARDLTGWEQYF. CDR3 DNA sequence: TGCAGTGCTAGAGATTTGACAGGGTGGGAGCAGTACTTC.